The rows below give T cell receptor beta chains drawn from one sample of a study of T cells in Graves' hyperthyroidism and ophthalmopathy. TCRdb reprocessed the multiplex PCR reads with MiXCR, giving one entry per CDR3 protein. Among hundreds of thousands of distinct CDR3 sequences listed, 11% to 15% were seen once. The sequenced sample consisted of blood. The receptor source for this set is a middle-aged woman with Graves' hyperthyroidism. CDR3s include the opening cysteine and the closing phenylalanine or tryptophan. The order of the fields is J gene, clone size, D gene, V gene, CDR3 DNA, CDR3 protein. The D gene is left open where the match is weak. A clone size is listed for some rows: how often the clone was seen (once, few, many), or a class if it is expanded.

TRBJ1-3 | few | - | TRBV11-2 | TGTGCCAGCAGCTTAGATGGGGCAACTGGAAACACCATATATTTT | CASSLDGATGNTIYF
TRBJ2-7 | many | TRBD2 | TRBV2 | TGTGCCAGCAGTGAAGCGCGCGGGAGCGCCTACGAGCAGTACTTC | CASSEARGSAYEQYF
TRBJ2-7 | many | - | TRBV2 | TGTGCCAGCAGTAAAGACGGGACAACGACCTACGAGCAGTACTTC | CASSKDGTTTYEQYF
TRBJ2-5 | few | - | TRBV6-5 | TGTGCCAGCAGTTATCTCGGGTCCCAAGAGACCCAGTACTTC | CASSYLGSQETQYF
TRBJ2-7 | many | - | TRBV12-3/TRBV12-4 | TGTGCCAGCAGTCACTCCGGACCGGGGAACTACGAGCAGTACTTC | CASSHSGPGNYEQYF
TRBJ2-5 | few | - | TRBV27 | TGTGCCAGCAGTTTATCGGGGACCCCTCAAGAGACCCAGTACTTC | CASSLSGTPQETQYF
TRBJ2-7 | many | TRBD1 | TRBV20-1 | TGCAGTGCTAGAGATCCCCCGACAGGGGTAAACGAGCAGTACTTC | CSARDPPTGVNEQYF
TRBJ2-1 | many | - | TRBV11-2 | TGTGCCAGCAGCCGCCTTTCTCGCCGCGACTACAATGAGCAGTTCTTC | CASSRLSRRDYNEQFF
TRBJ1-1 | many | - | TRBV2 | TGTGCCAGCACGGCGCCCCCTGAAGCTTTCTTT | CASTAPPEAFF
TRBJ1-2 | many | TRBD1 | TRBV12-3/TRBV12-4 | TGTGCCAGCAGTTTTAATCGGGACAGTGGCTACACCTTC | CASSFNRDSGYTF
TRBJ1-4 | many | - | TRBV19 | TGTGCCAGTAGTACGTCAATGGGGAATGAAAAACTGTTTTTT | CASSTSMGNEKLFF
TRBJ2-7 | many | TRBD1 | TRBV7-9 | TGTGCCAGCAGCACCGGGACAGGGATAAACGAGCAGTACTTC | CASSTGTGINEQYF
TRBJ1-2 | few | - | TRBV4-1 | TGCGCCAGCAGCCTTGTGGGGCGAAGGCCCTATGGCTACACCTTC | CASSLVGRRPYGYTF
TRBJ2-3 | - | TRBD2 | TRBV20-1 | TGCAGTGCTAGTCCGAGCGGGAGGGCAACAGATACGCAGTATTTT | CSASPSGRATDTQYF
TRBJ2-7 | many | - | TRBV20-1 | TGCAGTGCGCCGACACCTAGCTCCGAGCAGTACTTC | CSAPTPSSEQYF
TRBJ2-6 | many | TRBD1 | TRBV11-2 | TGTGCCAGCAGTTCCCCGAGGACAGGGCTTTCTGGGGCCAACGTCCTGACTTTC | CASSSPRTGLSGANVLTF
TRBJ2-7 | many | TRBD1 | TRBV7-2 | TGTGCCAGCAGCCCCTCTAGGACAGGGGCCGAGCAGTACTTC | CASSPSRTGAEQYF
TRBJ2-7 | many | TRBD1 | TRBV15 | TGTGCCACCAGCAGAGAACGACAGGGGGTCTCCTACGAGCAGTACTTC | CATSRERQGVSYEQYF
TRBJ2-3 | - | TRBD2 | TRBV9 | TGTGCCAGCAGCGTCGGACTAGCGGGAGTGCTGCACACAGATACGCAGTATTTT | CASSVGLAGVLHTDTQYF
TRBJ1-2 | many | TRBD1 | TRBV28 | TGTGCCAGCAGTCCCCCCCGCGGGACAGGGGAAGATGGCTACACCTTC | CASSPPRGTGEDGYTF
TRBJ2-1 | many | - | TRBV5-1 | TGCGCCAGCAGCTTGGGGGGAGGAAGAAATGAGCAGTTCTTC | CASSLGGGRNEQFF
TRBJ2-7 | - | - | TRBV20-1 | TGCAGTGCTCCCCACGGGGCCGGCCACGAGCAGTACTTC | CSAPHGAGHEQYF
TRBJ2-7 | many | - | TRBV3-1 | TGTGCCAGCAGCCAAGCACTAGGGGCCCCCTACGAGCAGTACTTC | CASSQALGAPYEQYF
TRBJ2-7 | many | TRBD2 | TRBV12-3/TRBV12-4 | TGTGCCAGCACCCTAAGGCTCGGGGGGGCCTCCTACGAGCAGTACTTC | CASTLRLGGASYEQYF
TRBJ2-1 | - | TRBD1 | TRBV24-1 | TGTGCCACCAGTACCGCGGCGACAGGGCGCGATGAGCAGTTCTTC | CATSTAATGRDEQFF
TRBJ1-1 | few | - | TRBV24-1 | TGTGCCACCAGTGCGGGAACTGAAGCTTTCTTT | CATSAGTEAFF
TRBJ2-2 | many | - | TRBV18 | TGTGCCAGCTCACGAACAGGGACCAACACCGGGGAGCTGTTTTTT | CASSRTGTNTGELFF
TRBJ2-3 | many | TRBD1 | TRBV12-3/TRBV12-4 | TGTGCCAGCAGTTTTGTAACAGGGGGAACAGATACGCAGTATTTT | CASSFVTGGTDTQYF
TRBJ1-1 | - | - | TRBV5-1 | TGCGCCAGCAGCTTGGGACGGACCATGAACACTGAAGCTTTCTTT | CASSLGRTMNTEAFF
TRBJ2-5 | - | TRBD2 | TRBV9 | TGTGCGATACGACTAGCGGGATTGGTTTTAGAGACCCAGTACTTC | CAIRLAGLVLETQYF
TRBJ2-3 | many | TRBD1 | TRBV20-1 | TGCAGTGCTACTGACAGGGCAGCAGATACGCAGTATTTT | CSATDRAADTQYF
TRBJ1-5 | - | - | TRBV7-9 | TGTGCCAGCAGCCAAGACCCGAATCAGCCCCAGCATTTT | CASSQDPNQPQHF
TRBJ1-1 | many | TRBD1 | TRBV20-1 | TGCAGTGCTAGAAGGACAGGGATGAGCACTGAAGCTTTCTTT | CSARRTGMSTEAFF
TRBJ1-1 | many | - | TRBV5-8 | TGTGCCAGCAGCTTGGTGGGGGCGAACACTGAAGCTTTCTTT | CASSLVGANTEAFF
TRBJ2-1 | many | - | TRBV3-1 | TGTGCCAGCAGCCAAAAGACAGTCAACAATGAGCAGTTCTTC | CASSQKTVNNEQFF
TRBJ2-3 | - | TRBD1 | TRBV28 | TGTGCCAGCACCACGACACAGGGGGCAATCGATACGCAGTATTTT | CASTTTQGAIDTQYF
TRBJ2-4 | - | - | TRBV5-8 | TGTGCCAGCAGCTTGCAGGGCCTGTCAGACATTCAGTACTTC | CASSLQGLSDIQYF
TRBJ2-5 | many | - | TRBV10-3 | TGTGCCATCAGTGAGGGGGTAGCCCTAGGGGAGACCCAGTACTTC | CAISEGVALGETQYF